Below, one TCR beta chain is given with its context. CDR1 SGHNT and CDR2 YYREEE come from the germline V gene (reference sequence). The CDR3 is 16 residues long. V lost 1 base and J 3 bases, leaving 14 bases between the germline ends. This specimen belongs to a study of blood T cell repertoires in COVID-19. This table comes from immunoSEQ multiplex PCR, and its TCRdb copy is limited to in-frame clones, with some not included. The sample includes tens of thousands of clones, about nine tenths of them seen just once. V gene TRBV5-4 combines with J gene TRBJ1-3; TRBD1 might be the D (6 bases). The specimen sequenced was peripheral blood. This clonotype was obtained from a man in his fifties with active COVID-19. This chain's CDR3 is CASSLRTASLGNTIYF. The CDR3, as DNA: TGTGCCAGCAGCTTGAGGACAGCAAGCCTTGGAAACACCATATATTTT.